This T cell receptor beta chain was sequenced for a study of T-cell reconstitution after alpha-beta-depleted transplantation in children. The TCRbeta library was prepared with unique molecular identifiers. One entry per CDR3 protein results from TCRdb running MiXCR on the PCR reads. The sample lists over 200,000 distinct CDR3 sequences; 11% were seen once. There are many counts of this clonotype. Germline V gene lookup returns CDR1 ENHRY and CDR2 SYGVKD. Trimming removed 7 bases at V and 7 bases at J, with 16 bases between. This CDR3 region has 14 residues. Here the sequenced sample was PBMCs, taken before TCRalphabeta/CD19-depleted stem cell transplant. The clonotype comes from a child less than two years old with acute myeloid leukemia, due to receive a stem cell transplant. The chain recombines TRBV10-3 with TRBJ2-2, with D possibly TRBD1 on 6 matching bases. CDR3 in DNA: TGTGCCATCAACAGGGACAATTTAGGCGGGGAGCTGTTTTTT. Residues: CAINRDNLGGELFF.